This TCR beta chain was sequenced during a study of blood T cell repertoires in COVID-19. The overall study: T cells, B-cell-depleted T cells, or PBMCs supplied cDNA or gDNA.

The method was immunoSEQ multiplex PCR; TCRdb's version includes in-frame clones alone and lacks a portion of them. The sample lists fewer than 250,000 clones, roughly 80% occurring once. Trimming took off 6 bases at V and 5 bases at J, with 16 bases between the two ends. Germline V lookup: CDR1 LNHDA, CDR2 SQIVND (reference sequence). The CDR3 contains 14 residues. The sample was peripheral blood. The genes are TRBV19 and TRBJ1-1; D is unresolved. The sequence came from a woman aged 55-70 years with active or convalescent COVID-19. Here the CDR3 reads CASSPRRGETEAFF. The CDR3 nucleotides read TGTGCCAGTAGCCCCAGACGGGGAGAGACTGAAGCTTTCTTT.